Listed below are T cell receptor beta chains from one sample, sequenced in a study of blood T cell repertoires in COVID-19. The repertoire was sequenced with immunoSEQ multiplex PCR; TCRdb's copy has only in-frame clones and lacks some. The sample carries about 280,000 clones, over 85% recorded once. The sample was peripheral blood. These receptors all come from a woman under 40 with COVID-19, enrolled during active disease. CDR3s include the opening cysteine and the closing phenylalanine or tryptophan. A D gene is named only where the DNA matches it firmly. Part of the rows lack a size; the others show once, few, many or a class for expanded clones.

>TRBV4-1|-|-|TRBJ2-5
TGCGCCAGCAGCCATCGGACAGAAGAGACCCAGTACTTC
CASSHRTEETQYF
>TRBV3-1/TRBV3-2|TRBD1|once|TRBJ1-4
TGTGCCAGCAGCTCCTGGACAGGATATATTGAAAAACTGTTTTTT
CASSSWTGYIEKLFF
>TRBV27|-|-|TRBJ1-5
TGTGCCAGCAGTTATACAGGGTCGGGTGGACCCCAGCATTTT
CASSYTGSGGPQHF
>TRBV19|TRBD1|-|TRBJ1-1
TGTGCCAGTAGATCCCACAGGGGGAACACTGAAGCTTTCTTT
CASRSHRGNTEAFF
>TRBV10-2|TRBD1|-|TRBJ1-1
TGCGCCAGCAGAACAGGGGCCACTGAAGCTTTCTTT
CASRTGATEAFF
>TRBV29-1|-|-|TRBJ1-1
TGCAGCGTTGCGCCAGGGCGCGAAGCTTTCTTT
CSVAPGREAFF
>TRBV6-5|TRBD1|few|TRBJ1-1
TGTGCCAGCATCGACCGGCAGGGGGCGACTGAAGCTTTCTTT
CASIDRQGATEAFF
>TRBV5-1|TRBD1|few|TRBJ1-1
TGCGCCAGCAACTCTGGACAGGGGGCTTACAGGAACACTGAAGCTTTCTTT
CASNSGQGAYRNTEAFF
>TRBV18|-|once|TRBJ1-1
TGTGCCAGCTCGCGACAGGAGTCGAACACTGAAGCTTTCTTT
CASSRQESNTEAFF
>TRBV6-5|TRBD2|-|TRBJ2-7
TGTGCCAGCAGTTACTCGACCGCGGGGGTCTCCTATGAGCAGTACTTC
CASSYSTAGVSYEQYF
>TRBV9|-|-|TRBJ2-2
TGTGCCAGCAGCGTAGCTGGGGAGCTGTTTTTT
CASSVAGELFF
>TRBV25-1|-|-|TRBJ2-3
TGTGCCAGCGGTGCCGCTAGGAATACGCAGTATTTT
CASGAARNTQYF
>TRBV19|TRBD1|-|TRBJ1-5
TGTGCCAGTCGGGACAGGGATAATCAGCCCCAGCATTTT
CASRDRDNQPQHF
>TRBV6-5|TRBD1|-|TRBJ1-2
TGTGCCAGCACCCTGGACAGGGCCTATGGCTACACCTTC
CASTLDRAYGYTF
>TRBV28|-|once|TRBJ2-7
TGTGCCAGCCAGTCCTATAAGGGGCTCTACGAGCAGTACTTC
CASQSYKGLYEQYF
>TRBV9|TRBD1|-|TRBJ1-2
TGTGCCAGCAGCGCGGGACAGGGGAACTATGGCTACACCTTC
CASSAGQGNYGYTF
>TRBV12-3/TRBV12-4|-|many|TRBJ1-2
TGTGCCAGCACCTTCGGAGCTCATGGCTACACCTTC
CASTFGAHGYTF
>TRBV7-2|TRBD2|-|TRBJ2-3
TGTGCCAGCAGCTCGGGGACTAGCCGCACAGATACGCAGTATTTT
CASSSGTSRTDTQYF
>TRBV18|TRBD1|once|TRBJ2-7
TGTGCCAGCTCACCACGAGTGACAGGGGTGGGAGAGCAGTACTTC
CASSPRVTGVGEQYF
>TRBV6-5|-|-|TRBJ2-5
TGTGCCAGCAGGGGGCTTGAGACCCAGTACTTC
CASRGLETQYF
>TRBV7-8|-|many|TRBJ2-5
TGTGCCAGCAGCTCTTCCCGGGGGTACGAAGAGACCCAGTACTTC
CASSSSRGYEETQYF
>TRBV15|-|-|TRBJ1-3
TGTGCCACCAGCAGAGAGACAGCCAACACCATATATTTT
CATSRETANTIYF
>TRBV7-6|TRBD2|-|TRBJ2-2
TGTGCCAGCAGCTTTCTCGGGGGGGAGAACACCGGGGAGCTGTTTTTT
CASSFLGGENTGELFF
>TRBV20-1|-|-|TRBJ2-5
TGCAGTGCTAGAGACTCGGAGACCCAGTACTTC
CSARDSETQYF
>TRBV28|-|-|TRBJ1-1
TGTGCCAGCAGCTTCCCAATACAGACGGTTAGAACTGAAGCTTTCTTT
CASSFPIQTVRTEAFF
>TRBV28|-|-|TRBJ1-2
TGTGCCAGCAGTCTCAGGGGAGGGAAGATAATTGGCTACACCTTC
CASSLRGGKIIGYTF
>TRBV7-9|-|few|TRBJ2-7
TGTGCCAGCAGCTTTAGTTCCGCCTACGAGCAGTACTTC
CASSFSSAYEQYF
>TRBV3-1/TRBV3-2|-|-|TRBJ1-2
TGTGCCAGCAGCCAAGATGGGGGGGGATCCAACTATGGCTACACCTTC
CASSQDGGGSNYGYTF
>TRBV18|-|-|TRBJ2-1
TGTGCCAGCTCCCCCCTGTCGGCGGTCTACAATGAGCAGTTCTTC
CASSPLSAVYNEQFF
>TRBV7-9|TRBD1|-|TRBJ2-1
TGTGCCAGCAGACCAGACAGGGAATTCTCCTACAATGAGCAGTTCTTC
CASRPDREFSYNEQFF
>TRBV7-9|-|-|TRBJ1-3
TGTGCCAGCAGCTATGGCAAAGGGGCGTACGGAAACACCATATATTTT
CASSYGKGAYGNTIYF
>TRBV27|TRBD1|-|TRBJ1-1
TGTGCCAGCAGTTTTTCAGGGGGCTGGGAAGCTTTCTTT
CASSFSGGWEAFF
>TRBV19|-|once|TRBJ1-1
TGTGCCAGTAGTATAAGGACGGACTTCACTGAAGCTTTCTTT
CASSIRTDFTEAFF
>TRBV10-3|-|-|TRBJ1-6
TGTGCCATCAGTGAGTCCGCCAGTGGCTCCTATAATTCACCCCTCCACTTT
CAISESASGSYNSPLHF
>TRBV3-1/TRBV3-2|-|many|TRBJ1-3
TGTGCCAGCAGCCAAGGTACGAGGTCTGGAAACACCATATATTTT
CASSQGTRSGNTIYF
>TRBV12-3/TRBV12-4|-|-|TRBJ2-3
TGTGCCAGCAGTGTACCCGGTTCCGATACGCAGTATTTT
CASSVPGSDTQYF
>TRBV27|-|-|TRBJ2-7
TGTGCCAGCTGCTTACGGACCGGGATTTCAAACGAGCAGTACTTC
CASCLRTGISNEQYF
>TRBV7-7|TRBD2|once|TRBJ2-7
TGTGCCAGCAGCGCGACTAGCGGGGCATACGAGCAGTACTTC
CASSATSGAYEQYF
>TRBV6-4|TRBD1|-|TRBJ2-3
TGTGCCAGCAGTGACGGGGGACAGGACACAGATACGCAGTATTTT
CASSDGGQDTDTQYF
>TRBV7-9|-|-|TRBJ2-7
TGTGCCAGCAGCATGGAGACCTACGAGCAGTACTTC
CASSMETYEQYF
>TRBV19|TRBD2|-|TRBJ2-3
TGTGCCAGTAGTAGGCCCCCCAATAGCGGGGGAAACACAGATACGCAGTATTTT
CASSRPPNSGGNTDTQYF
>TRBV27|TRBD1|-|TRBJ1-4
TGTGCCAGCAGTTTAGTACAGGGGGAAAATGAAAAACTGTTTTTT
CASSLVQGENEKLFF
>TRBV18|TRBD1|-|TRBJ2-7
TGTGCCAGCTCACTCCGGGACAGTCCCTACGAGCAGTACTTC
CASSLRDSPYEQYF
>TRBV19|TRBD1|-|TRBJ1-5
TGTGCCAGTAGTATCCCGGACAGGGAGGGACAGCCCCAGCATTTT
CASSIPDREGQPQHF
>TRBV3-1/TRBV3-2|TRBD1|few|TRBJ1-2
TGTGCCAGCAGCCGTTACCGGGACAGCTATGGCTACACCTTC
CASSRYRDSYGYTF
>TRBV28|-|-|TRBJ1-2
TGTGCCAGCAGGGTACAAGAGGATGGCTACACCTTC
CASRVQEDGYTF
>TRBV18|-|-|TRBJ2-7
TGTGCCAGCTCTCCGAAGGTGGGGAGAATTTTCTACGAGCAGTACTTC
CASSPKVGRIFYEQYF
>TRBV5-4|TRBD2|-|TRBJ2-2
TGTGCCAGCAGCTTGGGACTAGCTCCCGGGGAGCTGTTTTTT
CASSLGLAPGELFF
>TRBV3-1/TRBV3-2|TRBD2|-|TRBJ2-5
TGTGCCAGCAGCCAAGAAACTAGCGGGGTGACCCAGTACTTC
CASSQETSGVTQYF